Reported below is one TCR beta chain. Its antigen is unidentified. At one of its ends the junction is not consistent with the germline gene, which may arise from a read error. Clones were sequenced by immunoSEQ multiplex PCR, and TCRdb holds only the in-frame ones, with some missing. This sample has around 92,000 clones; more than 70% occur once, and the top ten carry 1.4%. The data are from a study of graft-versus-host responses after intestinal transplantation. About the study: Recipients underwent multivisceral, liver-intestinal, or isolated intestinal transplants. Induction using anti-thymocyte globulin, followed by tacrolimus and steroids for roughly 3 years, was given to all recipients. Whole-study findings and limits: Declines in HvG clones occurring early post-transplant were associated with peak circulating GvH clone levels. In recipient marrow, GvH clones were found, and some appeared first in ileum or blood.

From germline, CDR1 is MDHEN and CDR2 SYDVKM. The CDR3 consists of 14 residues. The sample in question was PBMCs, obtained 255 days after intestinal transplant. The TCR was taken from a human patient who received an intestinal transplant, so some T cells may come from the graft donor. The chain joins TRBV28 to TRBJ1-2; D is possibly TRBD1 (5 bases). The CDR3 DNA follows: TGTGCCAGCAGTTCTCAAGGGACTAAGTATGGCTACACCTTC. This translates into CASSSQGTKYGYTF.